This T cell receptor beta chain was sequenced in a study of T cell repertoires in cytomegalovirus infection. Study details: CMV epitopes used comprised recently identified HLA-C-restricted ones and well-studied HLA-B-restricted ones. Signatures in public TCR beta sequences pointed to both CMV infection and matching HLA type.

Study results and caveats: Across the ex vivo response, the dominant clonotypes were HLA-C-restricted CMV-specific TCR beta clonotypes. Individuals carrying CMV plus the relevant HLA were identified by cumulative frequency of public TCR beta families.

From germline, CDR1 is SGHRS and CDR2 YFSETQ. The CDR3 contains 14 residues. Trimming took off 2 bases at V and 0 bases at J, with 9 bases between the two ends. For this clonotype: The antigen is not known.

TCRdb passed the reads through MiXCR, listing each CDR3 protein once. Of around 900,000 distinct CDR3 sequences listed, roughly 30% are singletons. The TCR originated in a human donor in good health (CMV status not recorded). Some clones in this sample may be carry-over from other donors' samples. The chain carries TRBV5-1 and TRBJ2-7, with D unclear. The source material was cultured CD8+ T cells from PBMCs, sampled from culture after CMV antigen stimulation. CDR3 loop: CASSFQVDSYEQYF. The CDR3 bases are TGCGCCAGCAGCTTCCAGGTAGACTCCTACGAGCAGTACTTC.